This is a list of T cell receptor beta chains from one sample in a study of cytomegalovirus exposure and HLA in healthy donors. Measured with immunoSEQ multiplex PCR; TCRdb has only the in-frame clones, and not every one. The sample has 90,000 to 140,000 clones, 78% seen once; the top ten hold roughly 1.3%. The sequenced sample was PBMCs. The source of these receptors is a man aged 30-40 years in good health and CMV-seronegative. CDR3s include the opening cysteine and the closing phenylalanine or tryptophan. Where a row states a size, it is once, few, many or the class of an expanded clone; other rows omit it.

J: TRBJ2-1; V: TRBV4-3; size: -; length: 15; CDR3: CASSPDTSSYNEQFF
J: TRBJ1-2; V: TRBV6-1; size: -; length: 13; CDR3: CASSEDLRSGYTF
J: TRBJ2-3; V: TRBV10-1; size: -; length: 15; CDR3: CASSEGQGSTDTQYF
J: TRBJ2-3; V: TRBV4-3; size: few; length: 16; CDR3: CASSQDGGGSTDTQYF
J: TRBJ2-1; V: TRBV27; size: once; length: 15; CDR3: CASSFALAGYNEQFF
J: TRBJ1-3; V: TRBV4-3; size: -; length: 16; CDR3: CASSQDWASSGNTIYF
J: TRBJ2-1; V: TRBV4-1; size: -; length: 15; CDR3: CASSQGTSPSDEQFF
J: TRBJ2-1; V: TRBV29-1; size: -; length: 10; CDR3: CSVGSSEQFF
J: TRBJ1-5; V: TRBV28; size: once; length: 13; CDR3: CASTDRVNQPQHF
J: TRBJ2-7; V: TRBV19; size: -; length: 14; CDR3: CASSTRDRDYEQYF
J: TRBJ2-1; V: TRBV19; size: few; length: 11; CDR3: CASIQGNEQFF
J: TRBJ2-7; V: TRBV4-3; size: -; length: 14; CDR3: CASSQDRAPGEQCF
J: TRBJ1-1; V: TRBV19; size: -; length: 13; CDR3: CASISGMNTEAFF
J: TRBJ1-5; V: TRBV6-1; size: -; length: 15; CDR3: CASSVSGQNNQPQHF
J: TRBJ1-5; V: TRBV27; size: -; length: 13; CDR3: CASSLESNQPQHF
J: TRBJ1-4; V: TRBV5-1; size: -; length: 15; CDR3: CASSLEGVPNEKLFF
J: TRBJ2-7; V: TRBV11-3; size: -; length: 15; CDR3: CASSNTGTRFYEQYF
J: TRBJ1-2; V: TRBV13; size: -; length: 13; CDR3: CASSGRDTYGYTF
J: TRBJ1-1; V: TRBV5-5; size: -; length: 16; CDR3: CASSSDSGDRSTEAFF
J: TRBJ1-1; V: TRBV5-8; size: -; length: 16; CDR3: CASSLEGRGAATEAFF
J: TRBJ1-6; V: TRBV23-1; size: -; length: 16; CDR3: CASSQSVGGINSPLHF
J: TRBJ2-7; V: TRBV6-1; size: -; length: 12; CDR3: CASRSGSYEQYF